A single sample gave rise to the 23 T cell receptor beta chains below, sequenced in a study of blood T cell repertoires in COVID-19. Produced via immunoSEQ multiplex PCR; TCRdb's table is partial and in-frame only. The profile shows some 200,000 clones, roughly 88% of them singletons. Sequencing was done on a sample of peripheral blood. The receptors stem from a woman at least 80 years old with acute or convalescent COVID-19.

This sequence joins TRBV10-3 and TRBJ1-4, with a tentative D call TRBD1 (6 bases). Per germline, CDR1 ENHRY and CDR2 SYGVKD. CDR3 length: 14 amino acids. Trimming took 5 bases from V and 8 from J, leaving 15 bases between them. The CDR3 sequence is CAISPGHGAEKLFF. CDR3 nucleotides: TGTGCCATCAGTCCGGGACACGGTGCGGAAAAACTGTTTTTT.

The V call is TRBV9, the J call TRBJ1-3; D is unclear. This CDR3 is built from 15 residues. Germline V gives CDR1 SGDLS, CDR2 YYNGEE. Trimming stripped 3 bases from V and 1 base from J, with 11 bases between. The CDR3 DNA is TGTGCCAGCAGCGATCCGGGAGGGTCTGGAAACACCATATATTTT. Amino acid sequence: CASSDPGGSGNTIYF.

V and J are TRBV4-3 and TRBJ2-3; 8 bases align to TRBD2. CDR1 and CDR2 from the germline V gene are LGHNA and YSLEER. V lost 5 bases to trimming and J lost 5 bases; unmatched junction nucleotides: 9. The CDR3 consists of 15 residues. The CDR3 loop reads CASSSRAGGVDTQYF. CDR3 nucleotide sequence: TGCGCCAGCAGCTCCAGGGCGGGGGGTGTAGATACGCAGTATTTT.

The rearrangement uses TRBV11-2 and TRBJ2-6; D may be TRBD1 (5 bases). CDR3 length: 17 residues. In germline, CDR1 is SGHAT, CDR2 FQNNGV. V shed 0 bases and J shed 0 bases, with 9 bases lying between them. The CDR3 loop reads CASSLEAGYSGANVLTF. In nucleotides, the CDR3 is TGTGCCAGCAGCTTAGAGGCAGGGTACTCTGGGGCCAACGTCCTGACTTTC.

The V call is TRBV11-1, the J call TRBJ1-1; perhaps TRBD1 as D (5 bases). From germline, CDR1 is SGHAT and CDR2 FQDESV (reference sequence). Trimming removed 5 bases at V and 3 bases at J, with 13 bases between. The CDR3 loop spans 14 amino acids. The CDR3 here is CASSSIDRYTEAFF. The CDR3 bases are TGTGCCAGCAGCAGTATCGACAGATACACTGAAGCTTTCTTT.

Comments on this clone: Other DNA sequences from this sample encode an identical CDR3 as well. CDR3 region: CASSSSMNTEAFF. CDR3 nucleotide sequence: TGTGCCAGCTCGTCATCTATGAACACTGAAGCTTTCTTT. The chain couples TRBV12-3 or TRBV12-4 to TRBJ1-1; D unresolved. This CDR3 region has 13 residues. V lost 8 bases and J lost 0, with 10 bases in between.

The rearrangement joins TRBV5-1 to TRBJ2-5; 8 nucleotides agree with TRBD2. J lost 5 bases, V lost 6 bases, and 9 bases had no gene match. The CDR3 contains 14 residues. CDR1 and CDR2 from the germline V gene are SGHRS and YFSETQ. DNA for the CDR3: TGCGCCAGCAACCCGGGACTAGTAGGGGAGACCCAGTACTTC. As protein: CASNPGLVGETQYF. Using reference TRBV5-1 and TRBJ2-5 for the parts outside the CDR3, the full variable domain is KAGVTQTPRYLIKTRGQQVTLSCSPISGHRSVSWYQQTPGQGLQFLFEYFSETQRNKGNFPGRFSGRQFSNSRSEMNVSTLELGDSALYLCASNPGLVGETQYFGPGTRLLVL.

The V call is TRBV9, the J call TRBJ2-1, with 10 bases that match TRBD2. CDR1 and CDR2 (germline): SGDLS, YYNGEE. The CDR3 spans 16 residues. Trimming removed 3 bases from V and 0 bases from J; junction bases left unmatched: 3. The CDR3 nucleotides read TGTGCCAGCAGCGAGGGACTAGCGAGCTCCTACAATGAGCAGTTCTTC. Its protein product is CASSEGLASSYNEQFF.

The V gene is TRBV5-1, the J gene TRBJ1-3; D is undetermined. The CDR3 runs to 13 residues. V was clipped by 3 bases and J by 3 bases, with 7 bases between them. Germline V lookup: CDR1 SGHRS, CDR2 YFSETQ. CDR3: CASSSQVGNTIYF. In DNA form, the CDR3 reads TGCGCCAGCAGCTCGCAGGTTGGAAACACCATATATTTT.

The J gene is TRBJ2-2, the V gene TRBV7-2; D is perhaps TRBD1 (6 bases). This CDR3 has 14 amino acids. Germline V gene data show CDR1 as SGHTA and CDR2 as FQGNSA. V gave up 1 base and J gave up 4 bases, with 7 bases separating them. CDR3 bases: TGTGCCAGCAGCTTAGAGGGGGTCACCGGGGAGCTGTTTTTT. Translated, it gives CASSLEGVTGELFF.

This clone has a single count. The gene calls are TRBV19 and TRBJ1-4; perhaps TRBD1 as D (6 bases). CDR3 size: 14 residues. Trimming shortened V by 4 bases and J by 8 bases, and 14 bases separated the two germline ends. Per germline, CDR1 LNHDA and CDR2 SQIVND (reference sequence). The CDR3 sequence is CASSTTGPREKLFF. The CDR3 region has the DNA TGTGCCAGTAGTACAACAGGGCCCAGGGAAAAACTGTTTTTT.

The chain links TRBV4-3 to TRBJ2-7; possibly TRBD1 for D (6 bases). From germline, CDR1 is LGHNA and CDR2 YSLEER. The CDR3 has 15 amino acids. The V end was cut by 4 bases, the J end by 0 bases, with 13 bases between. The CDR3 loop is CASSPARGSSYEQYF. CDR3 bases: TGCGCCAGCAGCCCGGCGAGGGGGAGCTCCTACGAGCAGTACTTC.

This chain links TRBV29-1 with TRBJ2-5; 11 bases align to TRBD2. The CDR3 extends over 15 amino acids. Germline V gives CDR1 SQVTM, CDR2 ANQGSEA. The V segment lost 4 bases and the J segment 4 bases; nucleotides outside the gene matches: 8. Here the CDR3 DNA reads TGCAGCGTTGCTTCACTAGCGGGAGTAGGAGAGACCCAGTACTTC. Amino acids: CSVASLAGVGETQYF.

The chain has TRBV5-1 and TRBJ1-1; 8 bases match TRBD1. The CDR3 consists of 15 residues. The J segment lost 5 bases and the V segment lost 3 bases, leaving 9 bases of the junction unmatched. Germline V gives CDR1 SGHRS, CDR2 YFSETQ. This chain's CDR3 is CASSSIRGRGTEAFF. The DNA of the CDR3 is TGCGCCAGCAGCTCTATCAGGGGGCGCGGAACTGAAGCTTTCTTT.

This clone appeared many times. The chain carries TRBV30 and TRBJ1-2; maybe TRBD1 (5 bases). CDR3 size: 15 residues. CDR1 is GTSNPN, CDR2 SVGIG, per germline (reference sequence). Trimming left V 1 base short and J 4 bases short, with 16 bases between. The CDR3 spells CAWSEALAGPYGYTF. The CDR3 nucleotides read TGTGCCTGGAGTGAAGCTCTAGCGGGGCCCTATGGCTACACCTTC.

The chain couples TRBV7-2 to TRBJ1-2; D remains ambiguous. V lost 5 bases to trimming and J lost 0 bases, with 13 bases between them. Germline V lookup: CDR1 SGHTA, CDR2 FQGNSA. CDR3 length equals 15 residues. This CDR3 is CASSRGLLTNYGYTF. The CDR3 nucleotides read TGTGCCAGCAGCCGCGGACTCTTAACTAACTATGGCTACACCTTC.

This clone appeared once. The chain employs TRBV3-1 (or the pseudogene TRBV3-2) and TRBJ2-3; D is unresolved. The CDR3 extends over 14 amino acids. The germline V and J ends were trimmed by 1 base and 1 base, with 6 bases remaining between them. Germline values: CDR1 LGHDT, CDR2 YNNKEL (reference sequence). The CDR3 bases are TGTGCCAGCAGCCAAGGACAACGCACAGATACGCAGTATTTT. It yields the protein CASSQGQRTDTQYF.

This clone was recorded once. V usage is TRBV7-7 and J usage is TRBJ2-2, with 11 bases identical to TRBD1. This CDR3 is 16 amino acids long. Germline V gene sequence: CDR1 SSHAT, CDR2 FNYEAQ (reference sequence). V trimming: 1 base; J trimming: 5 bases; junction bases outside the gene matches: 3. CDR3 protein: CASSLVGTGGTGELFF. As DNA, the CDR3 is TGTGCCAGCAGCTTAGTCGGGACAGGGGGTACCGGGGAGCTGTTTTTT. Complete variable domain (other parts from reference TRBV7-7 and TRBJ2-2): GAGVSQSPRYKVTKRGQDVTLRCDPISSHATLYWYQQALGQGPEFLTYFNYEAQPDKSGLPSDRFSAERPEGSISTLTIQRTEQRDSAMYRCASSLVGTGGTGELFFGEGSRLTVL.

V usage is TRBV7-2 and J usage is TRBJ2-7, with D unresolved. With 2 bases removed from V and 4 bases from J, the gap between germline ends came to 9 bases. Germline CDR1 SGHTA, CDR2 FQGNSA. This CDR3 contains 13 residues. Here the CDR3 reads CASSLRGRYEQYF. The CDR3 nucleotides read TGTGCCAGCAGCTTACGCGGAAGATACGAGCAGTACTTC.

The gene calls are TRBV20-1 and TRBJ1-2; 11 nucleotides align to TRBD1. Germline V gene lookup returns CDR1 DFQATT and CDR2 SNEGSKA (reference sequence). The CDR3 is 15 residues long. Unmatched junction bases numbered 6, after V lost 3 bases and J lost 3 bases. CDR3 sequence (DNA): TGCAGTGCTAGTTCGGGACAGGGGGAATACTATGGCTACACCTTC. Protein sequence: CSASSGQGEYYGYTF.

The sample holds a few counts of this clone. The rearrangement joins TRBV27 to TRBJ1-2, with TRBD1 matching 9 bases. Germline V gene data show CDR1 as MNHEY and CDR2 as SMNVEV (reference sequence). The V and J ends lost 2 bases and 5 bases, in that order; junction bases with no gene match: 9. The CDR3 is 16 amino acids. CDR3 amino acids: CASSLTYGQGRYGYTF. As DNA, the CDR3 is TGTGCCAGCAGTTTAACTTATGGACAGGGGAGATATGGCTACACCTTC.

The gene calls are TRBV6-5 and TRBJ1-1; a weak D match, TRBD1 (6 bases). Germline CDR1 is MNHEY and CDR2 is SVGAGI. Trimming cost V 7 bases and J 0 bases, with 15 bases left between them. CDR3 length: 15 amino acids. CDR3 nucleotide sequence: TGTGCCAGCAAGTACGGGGGGCGCGTGAACACTGAAGCTTTCTTT. Protein product: CASKYGGRVNTEAFF.

Remarks on this clone: A read error may account for a junction end that differs from germline. The gene calls are TRBV5-1 and TRBJ2-5; TRBD1 aligns across 8 bases. This CDR3 is built from 17 residues. From germline, CDR1 is SGHRS and CDR2 YFSETQ. The CDR3 sequence: CASSLAPGGAFQETQYF. CDR3 nucleotide sequence: TGCGCCAGCAGTTTGGCGCCAGGGGGCGCCTTCCAAGAGACCCAGTACTTC.